Below, one T cell receptor (beta chain) is given with its context. The antigen remains unidentified. This specimen belongs to a study of cytomegalovirus exposure and HLA in healthy donors. Overall study results and limits: Researchers catalogued 164 TCR beta chains as cytomegalovirus-associated.

Libraries were prepared by immunoSEQ multiplex PCR; TCRdb keeps only in-frame clonotypes and omits some of them. The data contain tens of thousands of clones, 85% to 95% of them singletons. V was clipped by 6 bases and J by 4 bases, with 12 bases between them. There are 13 residues in the CDR3. The germline V gene has CDR1 MDHEN and CDR2 SYDVKM. The chain is built from TRBV28 and TRBJ2-5; the D gene is possibly TRBD1 (6 bases). Specimen: PBMCs. This sequence originates from a young woman in good health and CMV-seronegative. CDR3 amino acids: CASRTLGGETQYF. The CDR3 bases are TGTGCCAGCAGGACCCTAGGGGGAGAGACCCAGTACTTC.